Below are 7 T cell receptor beta chains sequenced from a single sample in a study of T cell changes during pregnancy in multiple sclerosis. Using immunoSEQ multiplex PCR, the repertoire was profiled, and TCRdb retains in-frame clones only, with some absent. The sample carries some 40,000 clones, about nine tenths recorded once. This material consisted of CD8+ T cells from peripheral blood mononuclear cells, taken before pregnancy. These receptors were collected from a female donor with multiple sclerosis, enrolled in a pregnancy study.

V and J are TRBV4-2 and TRBJ2-2; D unclear. CDR1 is LGHNA, CDR2 YNFKEQ, per germline. The CDR3 consists of 12 residues. V was pared by 4 bases and J by 4 bases, with 4 bases between. The CDR3 DNA reads as TGTGCCAGCAGCCTAGTCACCGGGGAGCTGTTTTTT. Translated: CASSLVTGELFF.

This sequence joins TRBV5-1 and TRBJ1-1; 8 nucleotides agree with TRBD1. V lost 6 bases and J lost 3; bases outside the gene matches: 19. The germline V gene encodes CDR1 SGHRS and CDR2 YFSETQ. This CDR3 is 18 amino acids long. CDR3 region: CASTPNRDRTIDHTEAFF. The DNA of the CDR3 is TGCGCCAGCACCCCAAATCGGGACAGGACGATCGATCACACTGAAGCTTTCTTT.

This clone was picked up a small number of times. The V gene is TRBV5-3, the J gene TRBJ2-7; 8 nucleotides line up with TRBD1. TRBV5-3 is an open reading frame, and its role is uncertain. CDR3 length equals 12 residues. Trimming removed 4 bases from V and 7 bases from J; junction bases left unmatched: 4. DNA of the CDR3: TGTGCCAGAAGCCGGACAGGGCAGGAGCAGTACTTC. Its protein product is CARSRTGQEQYF.

This chain links TRBV5-1 with TRBJ2-7, with D perhaps matching TRBD1 (7 bases). The germline V and J ends were trimmed by 0 bases and 4 bases, with 17 bases remaining between them. Germline assignment: CDR1 SGHRS and CDR2 YFSETQ. The CDR3 loop spans 16 amino acids. CDR3 amino acids: CASSLARGAPGYEQYF. DNA of the CDR3: TGCGCCAGCAGCTTGGCCAGGGGGGCGCCGGGATACGAGCAGTACTTC. Drawing the rest from reference TRBV5-1 and TRBJ2-7, the complete variable domain is KAGVTQTPRYLIKTRGQQVTLSCSPISGHRSVSWYQQTPGQGLQFLFEYFSETQRNKGNFPGRFSGRQFSNSRSEMNVSTLELGDSALYLCASSLARGAPGYEQYFGPGTRLTVT.

The chain couples TRBV2 to TRBJ1-1, with D maybe TRBD1 (5 bases). CDR3 length: 13 amino acids. V lost 7 bases, J lost 4 bases, and 13 bases lay in between. The V gene's germline CDR1 is SNHLY and CDR2 FYNNEI. The CDR3 here is CASTSPGPTEAFF. The DNA for the CDR3 is TGTGCCAGCACGTCTCCAGGGCCCACTGAAGCTTTCTTT.

The V and J genes are TRBV9 and TRBJ2-6; D perhaps matches TRBD2 (5 bases). Germline V gene data show CDR1 as SGDLS and CDR2 as YYNGEE. The length of the CDR3 is 18 residues. With 4 bases removed from V and 0 bases from J, the gap between germline ends came to 17 bases. CDR3 coding DNA: TGTGCCAGCAGCTCACCCGGGATTTTTTCCTCTGGGGCCAACGTCCTGACTTTC. Its translation is CASSSPGIFSSGANVLTF.

The chain combines TRBV7-9 with TRBJ1-4, with 10 bases lining up with TRBD1. The V segment lost 5 bases and the J segment 6 bases; nucleotides outside the gene matches: 9. In germline, CDR1 is SEHNR, CDR2 FQNEAQ (reference sequence). The CDR3 runs 16 residues. Written as DNA, the CDR3 is TGTGCCAGCAGCCTCCCACGGACAGGGGGAGATGAAAAACTGTTTTTT. Translating gives CASSLPRTGGDEKLFF.